The source of this TCR beta chain is a study of cytomegalovirus exposure and HLA in healthy donors. With respect to this clone: Its antigen is currently unknown.

Notes on the study in general: For most subjects, TCR beta sequences were reported to predict HLA-A and HLA-B alleles with accuracy. Some TCR beta chains (more than 150 of them) were listed as cytomegalovirus-associated. An Asian-associated ancestry cluster reportedly showed fewer N-insertions than the roughly 670-donor mean in a later analysis. Clonal expansion was found to be greater in HLA-associated TCR beta chains than in equally common others in a later analysis.

Researchers ran the PCR with 60 Vbeta and 13 Jbeta primers. The assay was immunoSEQ multiplex PCR, and TCRdb's table has in-frame clones only and misses some. The repertoire holds about 67,000 clones, with more than 80% as singletons. In germline, CDR1 is SGHNT, CDR2 YENEEA. The V end lost 3 bases, the J end lost 2 bases, and 8 bases lay between the germline ends. The CDR3 runs to 14 residues. This sequence originates from a young woman in good health and CMV-seropositive. The chain employs TRBV11-3 and TRBJ2-1; D possibly corresponds to TRBD2 (6 bases). The source material was PBMCs. CDR3 DNA: TGTGCCAGCAGCTTGACGGGGGCCTACAATGAGCAGTTCTTC. It specifies CASSLTGAYNEQFF.